The T cell receptor beta chain described here comes from a study of spatial heterogeneity in lung cancer (dated by TCRdb to between 2018 and 2020). Regarding the complete study: Beta-chain transcripts were consistently detected in greater numbers than alpha-chain transcripts, which likely reflects a higher abundance of beta-chain transcripts. In the raw uncorrected reads, each unique combination of TCR and UMI appeared more than ten times on average. In non-small cell lung cancer, the study quantitatively compared TCR alpha and beta repertoires across several tumor regions, matched nontumor lung, and blood. The study linked features of the TCR repertoire to counts of nonsynonymous mutations, which were determined by whole-exome sequencing of tumor tissue. At surgery, both alpha and beta chains were TCR-sequenced in around 240 tumor regions, about 61 matched nontumor lung samples and 50 to 60 PBMC samples.

The library was built by means of 5' RACE. The sequencer listed for this sample is NextSeq 500. To allow correction of PCR and sequencing errors, the TCR library protocol tagged every TCR cDNA molecule with a unique molecular identifier. In the original analysis: TCR identification, UMI-based error correction and CDR3 extraction were all carried out with Decombinator tools. TCRs above a frequency of 2 per 1,000, corresponding to the top 1% of the tumor frequency distribution, were defined as expanded. Renyi diversity was calculated using the R vegan package after each repertoire was subsampled 100 times to 5,000 TCRs. To build CDR3 similarity networks, amino acid triplet string-kernel similarity was used, and CDR3s were connected when their pairwise similarity was above 0.82. TCRdb ran its own pipeline on the public reads, namely fastp trimming at Q25 and MiXCR clone calling, and kept in-frame beta chains. Under each unique CDR3 protein, matching rows form one entry showing the most common genes and DNA. Clone size and V and J calls follow TCRdb, not the original study. The sample table holds about 15,000 distinct CDR3 sequences, of which about 3.6% were seen once. The ten largest make up approximately 9% of the sample.

The CDR3, cysteine through phenylalanine, is 15 amino acids long. The CDR3 DNA has 45 bases and is translated from base 1. V trim: 3 bases; J trim: 7 bases; unmatched bases: 11. The germline V gene yields LGHNA for CDR1 and YNFKEQ for CDR2. The paper as a whole reports these results and caveats: Confirming at a functional level the hypothesis that regional TCRs recognize regional mutations was considered to require additional single-cell paired TCR alpha and beta sequencing.

This clonotype is described as medium-sized (0.01 to 0.1%). Its antigen has not been determined. The sample holds no much larger clone one base away, and base qualities are not on file. This beta chain turned up in a library designed for alpha chains; as an off-target read, its abundance says little. According to the study, the label for this sample's time point signals: sample taken at primary tumor resection. The donors were more than 60 patients from the lung TRACERx cohort who had early-stage, untreated non-small cell lung cancer. Without any cell sorting, TCR sequencing was performed on whole RNA extracted either from tumor and nontumor lung tissue or from cryopreserved PBMC samples. A patient was chosen for TCR sequencing only when enough RNA was available from at least two tumor regions. Tumor and adjacent nontumor lung specimens were reviewed by a lung pathologist before selection.

The rearrangement joined TRBV4-2 to TRBJ1-1, with 7 middle bases fitting TRBD1. The sample was normal lung tissue next to the tumor, taken at surgery. The clonotype comes from a male donor with early-stage non-small cell lung cancer. Read as DNA, the sequence is TGTGCCAGCAGCCATCCAGTGACAGGGAACCTTGAAGCTTTCTTT. Translated, it reads CASSHPVTGNLEAFF.